This TCR beta chain emerged from a study of T-cell reconstitution after alpha-beta-depleted transplantation in children. This CDR3 spans 14 amino acids. Trimming shortened V by 6 bases and J by 0 bases, and 8 bases separated the two germline ends. Unique molecular identifiers were built into the TCRbeta library. TCRdb reanalysed the PCR reads using MiXCR and keeps one entry per CDR3 protein. The table records some 290,000 distinct CDR3 sequences, over 8% of them present only once. This clonotype appeared many times. This TCR was recovered from a human donor who donated a stem cell graft to a child with SCID. This chain connects TRBV12-3 or TRBV12-4 to TRBJ2-2; D gene unclear. The material was PBMCs from the stem cell graft donor, obtained from the stem cell graft. The CDR3: CASRRDSNTGELFF. The CDR3 DNA reads TGTGCCAGCAGGAGAGATTCGAACACCGGGGAGCTGTTTTTT.